The 30 T cell receptor beta chains presented below share a single source sample, sequenced in a study of post-analysis software for immune sequencing data. The authors incorporated unique molecular identifiers into the TCR beta cDNA libraries. From the PCR reads, TCRdb called clonotypes with MiXCR, one entry per CDR3 protein. Of about 540,000 distinct CDR3 sequences in the sample, approximately 31% were seen once. These TCRs' antigens remain unknown. Notes on the study in general: Higher frequency in patients than in controls was seen for five TRBV segments, with TRBV5-6, TRBV5-1 and TRBV20-1 among them.

The sequenced material came from blood. The receptors were gathered from a girl between 2 and 17 years old with multiple sclerosis.

This clonotype occurred many times. V is TRBV6-6 and J is TRBJ2-1; tentative D call: TRBD1 (6 bases). This CDR3 comprises 13 residues. The V and J ends lost 3 bases and 10 bases respectively, with 13 bases between them. Germline assignment: CDR1 MNHNY and CDR2 SVGAGI (reference sequence). The CDR3 DNA sequence: TGTGCCAGCAGTTATTCAGGGGTCGGGGAGCAGTTCTTC. Encoded protein: CASSYSGVGEQFF.

The J gene is TRBJ2-1, the V gene TRBV20-1; 8 bases line up with TRBD2. CDR3 size: 15 residues. Unmatched junction bases numbered 1, after V lost 0 bases and J lost 0 bases. The germline gives CDR1 DFQATT, CDR2 SNEGSKA (reference sequence). CDR3 region: CSARESGGSYNEQFF. The CDR3 coding sequence is TGCAGTGCTAGAGAAAGCGGGGGCTCCTACAATGAGCAGTTCTTC.

The chain uses TRBV15 and TRBJ2-3; maybe TRBD1 (5 bases). The CDR3 sequence is 14 residues long. Germline loops: CDR1 LNHNV, CDR2 YYDKDF (reference sequence). The V gene lost 7 bases and the J gene lost 3 bases, with 14 bases spanning the gap. CDR3 in amino acids: CATMGGRVTDTQYF. In DNA form, the CDR3 reads TGTGCCACCATGGGCGGCAGGGTGACAGATACGCAGTATTTT.

The chain employs TRBV7-9 and TRBJ2-1; D not certain. This CDR3 region has 12 residues. V dropped 8 bases and J dropped 4 bases, with 9 bases sitting between them. Germline V gene data show CDR1 as SEHNR and CDR2 as FQNEAQ (reference sequence). CDR3 loop: CASQPGYNEQFF. CDR3 nucleotide sequence: TGTGCCAGCCAGCCGGGTTACAATGAGCAGTTCTTC.

The chain uses TRBV3-1 and TRBJ1-6, with 7 bases lining up with TRBD1. Germline CDR1 reads LGHDT; CDR2 reads YNNKEL (reference sequence). The CDR3 has 14 amino acids. Trimming at V came to 8 bases and at J to 7 bases, leaving 8 bases not matched to a gene. This CDR3 reads CASGNDRVNSPLHF. The CDR3 DNA sequence: TGTGCCAGCGGAAATGACAGGGTCAATTCACCCCTCCACTTT.

The gene calls are TRBV6-6 and TRBJ2-2; the D gene could be TRBD1 or TRBD2 (5 bases each). V was clipped by 0 bases and J by 7 bases, with 18 bases between them. Germline-derived CDR1 and CDR2 are MNHNY and SVGAGI (reference sequence). The CDR3 runs 17 residues. The CDR3 sequence: CASSYSSVRGQIGELFF. For the CDR3, the DNA is TGTGCCAGCAGTTACTCCAGCGTTCGGGGCCAGATCGGGGAGCTGTTTTTT.

This clonotype was found a few times. CDR3 bases: TGTGCCAGCAGCTCCTCCGGGGCCCTTTTGGCCCAGCATTTT. Its translation is CASSSSGALLAQHF. The chain employs TRBV7-2 and TRBJ1-5; possibly TRBD1 for D (5 bases). The CDR3 runs to 14 residues. V lost 4 bases and J lost 11, with 18 bases in between. From germline, CDR1 is SGHTA and CDR2 FQGNSA.

The chain links TRBV24-1 to TRBJ2-5, with a weak D call TRBD2 (5 bases). Germline CDR1 and CDR2: KGHDR and SFDVKD. This CDR3 has 19 residues. V was clipped by 5 bases and J by 2 bases, with 26 bases between them. CDR3 in DNA: TGTGCCACCAGTGGTTCTGGGCCGCCCGGGGTTGGGCCACAAGAGACCCAGTACTTC. Amino acid sequence: CATSGSGPPGVGPQETQYF.

This clonotype was seen a few times. The chain employs TRBV2 and TRBJ2-7, with 10 bases aligning to TRBD1. The CDR3 consists of 14 residues. The V segment lost 4 bases and the J segment 7 bases; nucleotides outside the gene matches: 7. The germline gives CDR1 SNHLY, CDR2 FYNNEI. The CDR3 nucleotides read TGTGCCAGCAGTGGTGACAGGGGGCGCTGGGAGCAGTACTTC. It specifies CASSGDRGRWEQYF.

The CDR3 DNA is TGCGCCAGCAGCCAAGAAAAGACAGCGGGGGGATATGAGCAGTTCTTC. It translates to CASSQEKTAGGYEQFF. This chain connects TRBV4-1 to TRBJ2-1; 9 positions agree with TRBD2. Germline V gives CDR1 MGHRA, CDR2 YSYEKL. The CDR3 totals 16 residues. Losses at the gene ends were 0 bases for V and 8 bases for J; bases not matched to a gene: 8.

This clonotype was observed a few times. The chain employs TRBV2 and TRBJ1-5, with 7 bases identical to TRBD1. V lost 5 bases, J lost 1 base, and 5 bases stayed unmatched. The length of the CDR3 is 15 residues. Germline CDR1 reads SNHLY; CDR2 reads FYNNEI. CDR3 loop: CASSPDRRSNQPQHF. CDR3 nucleotide sequence: TGTGCCAGCAGTCCGGACAGGAGAAGCAATCAGCCCCAGCATTTT.

V gene TRBV12-3 or TRBV12-4 combines with J gene TRBJ1-1; the D is unclear. The germline V and J ends were trimmed by 3 bases and 5 bases, with 10 bases remaining between them. CDR3 size: 13 residues. Here the CDR3 reads CASSFGVGTEAFF. As DNA, the CDR3 is TGTGCCAGCAGTTTCGGGGTGGGGACTGAAGCTTTCTTT.

This clonotype was counted only a few times. The chain combines TRBV4-1 with TRBJ1-1; D is unclear. The CDR3 totals 12 residues. V lost 0 bases and J lost 8, with 7 bases in between. The germline gives CDR1 MGHRA, CDR2 YSYEKL. In nucleotides, the CDR3 is TGCGCCAGCAGCCAAGAAGGTCTGGAAGCTTTCTTT. Residues: CASSQEGLEAFF.

The rearrangement joins TRBV6-6 to TRBJ2-3; 9 nucleotides line up with TRBD1. The ends lost 2 bases at V and 3 bases at J; junction bases unmatched: 9. Looked up from germline, CDR1 is MNHNY and CDR2 is SVGAGI (reference sequence). This CDR3 region has 17 residues. This chain's CDR3 is CASSYIPGQGRTDTQYF. The DNA of the CDR3 is TGTGCCAGCAGTTACATCCCGGGACAGGGCCGGACAGATACGCAGTATTTT.

The chain is built from TRBV5-1 and TRBJ1-1, with D tentatively TRBD1 (6 bases). Looked up from germline, CDR1 is SGHRS and CDR2 is YFSETQ. The CDR3 totals 14 residues. Between the trimmed V and J ends, which lost 6 bases and 1 base, there was a span of 13 bases. The CDR3 reads CASTAGGGNTEAFF. CDR3 in DNA: TGCGCCAGCACAGCCGGGGGCGGGAACACTGAAGCTTTCTTT.

This clonotype has a count of ten or more. The V call is TRBV5-5, the J call TRBJ2-7; D tentatively reads TRBD1 or TRBD2 (5 bases each). CDR1 SGHKS and CDR2 YYEKEE come from the germline V gene (reference sequence). The CDR3 covers 14 residues. V lost 3 bases to trimming and J lost 0 bases, with 10 bases between them. The CDR3 nucleotides read TGTGCCAGCAGCTCTCCAGGGAGCTCCTACGAGCAGTACTTC. This sequence encodes CASSSPGSSYEQYF. Combining the CDR3 with reference TRBV5-5 and TRBJ2-7 gives the whole variable domain DAGVTQSPTHLIKTRGQQVTLRCSPISGHKSVSWYQQVLGQGPQFIFQYYEKEERGRGNFPDRFSARQFPNYSSELNVNALLLGDSALYLCASSSPGSSYEQYFGPGTRLTVT.

This chain uses TRBV20-1 with TRBJ2-1, with D possibly TRBD2 on 5 matching bases. The germline V gene has CDR1 DFQATT and CDR2 SNEGSKA (reference sequence). Trimming shortened V by 5 bases and J by 13 bases, and 18 bases separated the two germline ends. CDR3 length equals 12 residues. CDR3 nucleotides: TGCAGTGCTCTAACGGACGGGGAGACCCAGTTCTTC. It is translated as CSALTDGETQFF.

Notes on this clonotype: It is unclear where the CDR3 begins or ends on the DNA, so no DNA is shown, and the CDR3 is as TCRdb lists it. The chain links TRBV21-1 to TRBJ2-5; TRBD1, the table's D call, lacks a check against the DNA. TRBV21-1 is classified as a pseudogene. Both ends counted, the CDR3 spans 16 residues. The CDR3 sequence is CASSKVGGGNQETQYF.

This clonotype occurred a few times. The chain employs TRBV2 and TRBJ1-1; TRBD1 is a possible D gene (6 bases). The CDR3 loop spans 16 amino acids. Germline CDR1 and CDR2: SNHLY and FYNNEI. With 6 bases removed from V and 1 base from J, the gap between germline ends came to 18 bases. CDR3 in DNA: TGTGCCAGCAGGAAAAAAGGGGGACGGACGAACACTGAAGCTTTCTTT. Translating it yields CASRKKGGRTNTEAFF.

V gene TRBV7-8 combines with J gene TRBJ2-4; D is possibly TRBD2 (5 bases). The CDR3 contains 16 residues. Germline V CDR1 and CDR2: SGHVS, FQNEAQ. The V end lost 6 bases, the J end lost 3 bases, and 18 bases lay between the germline ends. This CDR3 is CASSFQRRGGKNIQYF. The CDR3, as DNA: TGTGCCAGCAGTTTTCAGCGGCGAGGAGGCAAAAACATTCAGTACTTC. The full variable domain, with the rest looked up from reference TRBV7-8 and TRBJ2-4, is GAGVSQSPRYKVAKRGQDVALRCDPISGHVSLFWYQQALGQGPEFLTYFQNEAQLDKSGLPSDRFFAERPEGSVSTLKIQRTQQEDSAVYLCASSFQRRGGKNIQYFGAGTRLSVL.

V and J are TRBV15 and TRBJ1-2; 8 bases map to TRBD1. This CDR3 has 13 residues. The ends lost 1 base at V and 8 bases at J; junction bases unmatched: 3. Germline-derived CDR1 and CDR2 are LNHNV and YYDKDF (reference sequence). CDR3 residues: CATSRADREGYTF. The CDR3, as DNA: TGTGCCACCAGCAGAGCGGACAGGGAAGGCTACACCTTC.

V is TRBV6-1 and J is TRBJ2-1; D may be TRBD1 (6 bases). Germline V lookup: CDR1 MNHNS, CDR2 SASEGT. This CDR3 contains 17 residues. Trimming shortened V by 3 bases and J by 6 bases, and 21 bases separated the two germline ends. As DNA, the CDR3 is TGTGCCAGCAGTGACCCGGCTAGCAGGGGATTAGGCAATGAGCAGTTCTTC. Translation gives CASSDPASRGLGNEQFF.

This CDR3 is CAITKGRDITYNEQFF. The CDR3 nucleotides read TGTGCCATCACCAAGGGCCGGGACATTACCTACAATGAGCAGTTCTTC. This chain joins TRBV10-3 and TRBJ2-1, with D tentatively TRBD1 (6 bases). Between the trimmed V and J ends, which lost 7 bases and 2 bases, there was a span of 18 bases. Germline V lookup: CDR1 ENHRY, CDR2 SYGVKD. The CDR3 has 16 amino acids.

This clonotype turned up a few times. The rearrangement uses TRBV3-1 and TRBJ2-5, with D perhaps assigned TRBD1 or TRBD2 (5 bases each). The CDR3 is 13 amino acids. The V gene's germline CDR1 is LGHDT and CDR2 YNNKEL (reference sequence). Trimming shortened V by 4 bases and J by 3 bases, and 9 bases separated the two germline ends. In DNA, the CDR3 is TGTGCCAGCAGCCGGGACGGAAAAGAGACCCAGTACTTC. It encodes CASSRDGKETQYF.

The chain joins TRBV18 to TRBJ2-1, with 8 bases identical to TRBD2. The germline V gene has CDR1 KGHSH and CDR2 LQKENI. The CDR3 runs to 17 residues. V was clipped by 0 bases and J by 0 bases; unmatched bases: 4. This CDR3 is CASSPPSGGSSYNEQFF. DNA for the CDR3: TGTGCCAGCTCACCACCCAGCGGGGGCAGCTCCTACAATGAGCAGTTCTTC.

This clonotype appeared a few times. This rearrangement joins TRBV12-3 or TRBV12-4 to TRBJ2-7, with TRBD1 matching 9 bases. Losses at the gene ends were 6 bases for V and 5 bases for J; bases not matched to a gene: 8. The CDR3 spans 14 residues. CDR3 sequence: CASRPGQGTDEQYF. The CDR3 DNA sequence: TGTGCCAGCAGACCCGGACAGGGGACAGACGAGCAGTACTTC.

The chain recombines TRBV7-3 with TRBJ2-5; D call uncertain. The assigned J gene may be wrong: the sequence end matches TRBJ2-7 better. Per the germline V gene, CDR1 is SGHTA and CDR2 is FQGTGA. The CDR3 is made up of 13 amino acids. The CDR3 sequence is CASSIDKGYEQYF. The CDR3 DNA reads TGTGCCAGCAGTATAGACAAGGGCTACGAGCAGTACTTC.

This clonotype was seen a handful of times. The chain combines TRBV6-5 with TRBJ2-7; D ambiguous. Germline CDR1 MNHEY, CDR2 SVGAGI. V lost 2 bases, J lost 6 bases, and 8 bases lay in between. CDR3 length: 12 residues. The CDR3 nucleotides read TGTGCCAGCAGTTACACGCCCGGCGAGCAGTACTTC. Translating it yields CASSYTPGEQYF.

There are a few counts of this clonotype. V gene TRBV6-6 combines with J gene TRBJ2-7, with D perhaps TRBD1 or TRBD2 (6 bases each). The CDR3 has 16 amino acids. CDR1 MNHNY and CDR2 SVGAGI come from the germline V gene (reference sequence). Deletions cut 2 bases from V and 0 bases from J, with 14 bases between. CDR3 sequence: CASSYPGARSSYEQYF. CDR3 in DNA: TGTGCCAGCAGTTACCCGGGGGCTAGAAGCTCCTACGAGCAGTACTTC.

At least ten counts were recorded for this clonotype. V gene TRBV29-1 combines with J gene TRBJ1-2; D gene uncertain. Germline V gene data show CDR1 as SQVTM and CDR2 as ANQGSEA. The V gene lost 7 bases and the J gene lost 6 bases, with 18 bases spanning the gap. This CDR3 is built from 13 residues. CDR3 bases: TGCAGCGCAACAATGGACGGAGGAGATGGCTACACCTTC. Its translation is CSATMDGGDGYTF.